These 32 T cell receptor beta chains were sequenced from one sample in a study of neurological immune-mediated disorders. Via MiXCR, TCRdb re-called the 5' RACE reads, giving one row per CDR3 protein. In the table there are about 80,000 distinct CDR3 sequences, approximately 6% of which are singletons. The time point denotes: longitudinal time-point 2. Sequenced sample: PBMCs. Receptors were obtained from an older woman with multiple sclerosis.

This clonotype was picked up many times. Here the CDR3 DNA reads TGTGCCAGCAGTTTACGGTTTGGACTGGACGGGGCCAACGTCCTGACTTTC. This gives the protein CASSLRFGLDGANVLTF. The J gene is TRBJ2-6, the V gene TRBV12-3 or TRBV12-4; D is perhaps TRBD2 (5 bases). Deletions cut 2 bases from V and 4 bases from J, with 15 bases between. This CDR3 is 17 amino acids long.

This clonotype was detected many times. The rearrangement links TRBV28 to TRBJ1-2; the D is unclear. CDR3 length: 15 residues. Trimming shortened V by 3 bases and J by 2 bases, and 13 bases separated the two germline ends. Germline CDR1 is MDHEN and CDR2 is SYDVKM. The CDR3, as DNA: TGTGCCAGCAGTTTTCGGGGTAGGCTAAACTATGGCTACACCTTC. Its protein is CASSFRGRLNYGYTF.

This clonotype was detected many times. The chain carries TRBV20-1 and TRBJ2-7, with a tentative D call TRBD2 (5 bases). The V gene's germline CDR1 is DFQATT and CDR2 SNEGSKA (reference sequence). Trimming took 2 bases from V and 2 from J, leaving 16 bases between them. This CDR3 comprises 15 residues. The CDR3 spells CSARHGVMVTYEQYF. The CDR3 bases are TGCAGTGCTAGACACGGGGTGATGGTGACCTACGAGCAGTACTTC.

This clonotype came up many times. The V gene is TRBV29-1, the J gene TRBJ2-3; 10 bases map to TRBD2. CDR1 is SQVTM, CDR2 ANQGSEA, per germline. V trimming: 6 bases; J trimming: 4 bases; junction bases outside the gene matches: 7. CDR3 length: 14 residues. The CDR3 is CSVTASGGPDTQYF. Here the CDR3 DNA reads TGCAGCGTCACGGCTAGCGGGGGCCCAGATACGCAGTATTTT.

This clonotype showed up many times. The V call is TRBV6-2 or TRBV6-3, the J call TRBJ1-1; D is ambiguous. Germline V gene lookup returns CDR1 MNHEY and CDR2 SVGEGT. V dropped 2 bases and J dropped 3 bases, with 4 bases sitting between them. This CDR3 contains 12 residues. CDR3 bases: TGTGCCAGCAGTTACCCCGACACTGAAGCTTTCTTT. It codes for CASSYPDTEAFF.

This clonotype has ten or more counts. V usage is TRBV20-1 and J usage is TRBJ2-2, with a possible D match to TRBD1 (6 bases). The CDR3 runs 13 residues. From germline, CDR1 is DFQATT and CDR2 SNEGSKA (reference sequence). V lost 6 bases and J lost 6, with 14 bases in between. In DNA form, the CDR3 reads TGCAGTGCCCAGGGGATGAGGCCCGGGGAGCTGTTTTTT. Amino acids: CSAQGMRPGELFF.

This clonotype was recorded at least ten times. The chain is built from TRBV5-1 and TRBJ2-1; 7 nucleotides align to TRBD1. V dropped 2 bases and J dropped 8; count of bases not matched to a gene: 4. Germline values: CDR1 SGHRS, CDR2 YFSETQ. CDR3 length equals 13 residues. The CDR3 nucleotides read TGCGCCAGCAGCTTTGGGCAGGGGGATGAGCAGTTCTTC. Protein product: CASSFGQGDEQFF.

This clonotype was observed many times. V gene TRBV5-1 combines with J gene TRBJ1-5; D not resolved. The CDR3 length is 14 residues. The V and J ends lost 0 bases and 3 bases respectively, with 7 bases between them. In germline, CDR1 is SGHRS, CDR2 YFSETQ. CDR3 in DNA: TGCGCCAGCAGCTTGGGGGCAGACAATCAGCCCCAGCATTTT. It yields the protein CASSLGADNQPQHF.

This clonotype turned up a few times. The chain combines TRBV6-2 or TRBV6-3 with TRBJ2-3; 8 nucleotides align to TRBD2. The ends lost 2 bases at V and 4 bases at J; junction bases unmatched: 5. The CDR3 runs to 15 residues. From germline, CDR1 is MNHEY and CDR2 SVGEGT. CDR3 sequence (DNA): TGTGCCAGCAGTTACAGGGGACTAGGGGCAGATACGCAGTATTTT. Translation: CASSYRGLGADTQYF.

This clonotype was observed many times. This chain's CDR3 is CASSATSGGVGELFF. CDR3 sequence (DNA): TGTGCCAGCAGCGCGACTAGCGGGGGGGTCGGGGAGCTGTTTTTT. This chain joins TRBV9 and TRBJ2-2; 14 nucleotides agree with TRBD2. The CDR3 consists of 15 residues. V lost 3 bases to trimming and J lost 7 bases; unmatched junction nucleotides: 2. Germline V lookup: CDR1 SGDLS, CDR2 YYNGEE.

This clonotype occurred many times. This chain connects TRBV5-5 to TRBJ2-7, with TRBD1 matching 11 bases. CDR1 is SGHKS, CDR2 YYEKEE, per germline (reference sequence). The length of the CDR3 is 15 residues. Germline trimming cut 4 bases from V and 7 bases from J; bases unmatched to any gene: 10. DNA for the CDR3: TGTGCCAGCAGCCTGTTCGGACAGGGGGCTGGGGAGCAGTACTTC. Translated, it gives CASSLFGQGAGEQYF.

This clonotype showed up many times. The chain couples TRBV19 to TRBJ2-7, with D perhaps TRBD1 (5 bases). This CDR3 has 14 amino acids. Germline V gene sequence: CDR1 LNHDA, CDR2 SQIVND (reference sequence). V was shortened by 5 bases and J by 0 bases, with 11 bases between the two germline ends. CDR3 in DNA: TGTGCCAGTAGTCTCCGACAGCGCTCCTACGAGCAGTACTTC. This encodes CASSLRQRSYEQYF.

This clonotype was counted at least ten times. The rearrangement links TRBV12-3 or TRBV12-4 to TRBJ1-1; no definite D call. Trimming removed 10 bases from V and 1 base from J, with 10 bases in between. CDR3 length equals 12 residues. CDR3 residues: CATPFENTEAFF. Here the CDR3 DNA reads TGTGCCACCCCTTTCGAGAACACTGAAGCTTTCTTT.

This clonotype appeared many times. An end of the junction differs from the germline gene, which may be a read error. J is TRBJ1-5 and V is TRBV20-1; D gene unclear. This CDR3 comprises 14 residues. CDR1 and CDR2 from the germline V gene are DFQATT and SNEGSKA (reference sequence). CDR3 bases: TGCAGTGTTAGAGGAGACACGAACAATCAGCCCCAGCATTTT. Protein sequence: CSVRGDTNNQPQHF.

By its share, this clonotype is medium-sized (0.01 to 0.1%). This chain links TRBV29-1 with TRBJ1-1, with 8 bases identical to TRBD1. The germline CDR1 and CDR2 sequences are SQVTM and ANQGSEA. Trimming cost V 6 bases and J 1 base; bases outside gene matches: 4. CDR3 length: 13 amino acids. The CDR3 sequence: CSVQQGGNTEAFF. The CDR3, as DNA: TGCAGCGTGCAACAGGGGGGGAACACTGAAGCTTTCTTT.

This clonotype was seen repeatedly, ten times or more. The chain employs TRBV20-1 and TRBJ1-1; D remains ambiguous. V lost 5 bases and J 5 bases, leaving 18 bases between the germline ends. Looked up from germline, CDR1 is DFQATT and CDR2 is SNEGSKA (reference sequence). This CDR3 has 14 residues. The CDR3 here is CSAGSPFEGTEAFF. The CDR3 DNA reads TGCAGTGCTGGGAGTCCATTCGAAGGGACTGAAGCTTTCTTT.

This clonotype was seen many times. This chain links TRBV7-9 with TRBJ2-7; D is unresolved. V dropped 0 bases and J dropped 2 bases, with 8 bases sitting between them. The CDR3 spans 14 residues. The germline V gene has CDR1 SEHNR and CDR2 FQNEAQ (reference sequence). The CDR3 sequence: CASSLASPAYEQYF. The CDR3 region has the DNA TGTGCCAGCAGCTTAGCGTCCCCAGCCTACGAGCAGTACTTC.

In its sample, this clonotype was seen many times. The rearrangement links TRBV20-1 to TRBJ2-2; 10 positions agree with TRBD1. Looked up from germline, CDR1 is DFQATT and CDR2 is SNEGSKA (reference sequence). The CDR3 length is 14 residues. V dropped 6 bases and J dropped 4; count of bases not matched to a gene: 5. CDR3 DNA sequence: TGCAGTGCCAACCGACAGGGGGCCACCGGGGAGCTGTTTTTT. Its protein product is CSANRQGATGELFF.

This clonotype was detected many times. The chain recombines TRBV6-6 with TRBJ2-6; 9 nucleotides agree with TRBD1. V shed 6 bases and J 4 bases; nucleotides not matched to a gene: 10. Germline CDR1 and CDR2: MNHNY and SVGAGI (reference sequence). The CDR3 is made up of 17 amino acids. In nucleotides, the CDR3 is TGTGCCAGCAGCTACCCAGGACAGGGGATAGGGGCCAACGTCCTGACTTTC. It specifies CASSYPGQGIGANVLTF.

This clonotype was seen ten or more times. The J gene is TRBJ1-5, the V gene TRBV5-5, with D tentatively TRBD1 (6 bases). V was cut by 2 bases and J by 4 bases, with 10 bases left in between. CDR1 is SGHKS and CDR2 is YYEKEE in the germline V gene (reference sequence). The CDR3 contains 14 residues. CDR3 protein: CASSLQGGNQPQHF. The CDR3 nucleotides read TGTGCCAGCAGCTTACAGGGCGGAAATCAGCCCCAGCATTTT.

This clonotype appeared many times. The rearrangement links TRBV18 to TRBJ1-5; D gene ambiguous. V gave up 2 bases and J gave up 9 bases, with 11 bases separating them. This CDR3 comprises 13 residues. Germline V CDR1 and CDR2: KGHSH, LQKENI. CDR3 residues: CASSPDPFGPQHF. The DNA of the CDR3 is TGTGCCAGCTCACCAGACCCCTTTGGGCCCCAGCATTTT.

This clonotype was counted between two and nine times. The chain combines TRBV3-1 with TRBJ1-5, with D possibly TRBD1 on 6 matching bases. V lost 3 bases and J 1 base, leaving 13 bases between the germline ends. The CDR3 is made up of 16 amino acids. CDR1 and CDR2 from the germline V gene are LGHDT and YNNKEL (reference sequence). CDR3 DNA: TGTGCCAGCAGCCACGGACTACAGGGAAGCAATCAGCCCCAGCATTTT. Translated, it gives CASSHGLQGSNQPQHF.

This clonotype was seen repeatedly, ten times or more. The CDR3 coding sequence is TGCAGTGCTAGACTAGGGGCATGGAGCAATCAGCCCCAGCATTTT. This codes for CSARLGAWSNQPQHF. The chain joins TRBV20-1 to TRBJ1-5; D may be TRBD1 (5 bases). The CDR3 is made up of 15 amino acids. The ends were cut back, 2 bases at V and 1 base at J, with 12 bases in the middle. Germline V gene data show CDR1 as DFQATT and CDR2 as SNEGSKA (reference sequence).

This clonotype has at least ten counts. The rearrangement links TRBV20-1 to TRBJ2-7; the match to TRBD2 covers 12 bases. CDR3 length: 11 residues. Germline V CDR1 and CDR2: DFQATT, SNEGSKA (reference sequence). J gave up 13 bases and V 6 bases, and 7 bases lay outside the gene matches. CDR3 in DNA: TGCAGTGCGCCTAGCGGGGGGGGCGAATACTTC. Translated: CSAPSGGGEYF.

This clonotype was observed at least ten times. The chain is built from TRBV7-9 and TRBJ1-1; a possible D gene is TRBD1 (5 bases). The V gene lost 2 bases and the J gene lost 4 bases, with 11 bases spanning the gap. Germline CDR1 and CDR2: SEHNR and FQNEAQ (reference sequence). The CDR3 spans 14 residues. In DNA form, the CDR3 reads TGTGCCAGCAGCTTACTTCTGGGGCCCACTGAAGCTTTCTTT. Its translation: CASSLLLGPTEAFF.

This clonotype has at least ten counts. For the CDR3, the DNA is TGCAGTGCCCTTGACAGGGAGGGCAATCAGCCCCAGCATTTT. It encodes CSALDREGNQPQHF. The chain recombines TRBV20-1 with TRBJ1-5; 7 bases agree with TRBD1. Germline V gives CDR1 DFQATT, CDR2 SNEGSKA (reference sequence). The CDR3 spans 14 residues. V trimming: 6 bases; J trimming: 2 bases; junction bases outside the gene matches: 7.

This clonotype occurred many times. The chain links TRBV5-1 to TRBJ2-1; 10 bases are shared with TRBD2. CDR3 size: 16 residues. After removal of 3 bases from V and 3 bases from J, the junction contained 6 bases not matched to a gene. The germline V gene has CDR1 SGHRS and CDR2 YFSETQ. The CDR3 DNA follows: TGCGCCAGCAGCTGGGTAACTAGCGGGGTCTACAATGAGCAGTTCTTC. It codes for CASSWVTSGVYNEQFF.

This clonotype was seen at least ten times. V and J are TRBV20-1 and TRBJ2-1; 7 bases agree with TRBD2. Germline V CDR1 and CDR2: DFQATT, SNEGSKA (reference sequence). The CDR3 sequence is 15 residues long. The trim removed 6 bases at V and 0 bases at J, leaving 8 bases unmatched. CDR3 nucleotides: TGCAGTGCCGACTTGCGGGGGTCCTCCTACAATGAGCAGTTCTTC. This gives the protein CSADLRGSSYNEQFF.

This clonotype was counted a few times. The chain combines TRBV30 with TRBJ1-1, with TRBD1 matching 10 bases. Germline-derived CDR1 and CDR2 are GTSNPN and SVGIG (reference sequence). Germline trimming cut 8 bases from V and 4 bases from J; bases unmatched to any gene: 7. The CDR3 loop spans 13 amino acids. The CDR3 protein is CAGRTGGSTEAFF. The CDR3 DNA reads TGTGCCGGCCGGACAGGGGGTAGCACTGAAGCTTTCTTT.

CDR3 sequence reads: CASSPPGGVRNTIYF. The CDR3 nucleotides read TGTGCCAGCTCACCACCTGGAGGAGTCAGAAACACCATATATTTT. The chain employs TRBV18 and TRBJ1-3; D unresolved. The CDR3 is made up of 15 amino acids. V lost 0 bases, J lost 5 bases, and 11 bases lay in between. Germline V gene sequence: CDR1 KGHSH, CDR2 LQKENI.

About this clonotype itself: One base away lies a much larger clone, so this may be a sequencing read error. CDR3 in DNA: TGCGCCAGCAGATACTCGGGATGGGAGCTGTTTTTT. It translates to CASRYSGWELFF. The rearrangement links TRBV4-1 to TRBJ2-2; D is perhaps TRBD2 (5 bases). There are 12 residues in the CDR3. Looked up from germline, CDR1 is MGHRA and CDR2 is YSYEKL. Deletions cut 6 bases from V and 9 bases from J, with 11 bases between.

The gene calls are TRBV21-1 and TRBJ1-4; the table's D gene call, TRBD1, was not cross checked with the DNA. TRBV21-1 counts as a pseudogene. This CDR3 has 13 amino acids. The CDR3 protein is CASSLGAREKLFF. Here the CDR3 DNA reads TGTGCCAGCAGCTTGGGGGCGCGTGAAAAACTGTTTTTT.